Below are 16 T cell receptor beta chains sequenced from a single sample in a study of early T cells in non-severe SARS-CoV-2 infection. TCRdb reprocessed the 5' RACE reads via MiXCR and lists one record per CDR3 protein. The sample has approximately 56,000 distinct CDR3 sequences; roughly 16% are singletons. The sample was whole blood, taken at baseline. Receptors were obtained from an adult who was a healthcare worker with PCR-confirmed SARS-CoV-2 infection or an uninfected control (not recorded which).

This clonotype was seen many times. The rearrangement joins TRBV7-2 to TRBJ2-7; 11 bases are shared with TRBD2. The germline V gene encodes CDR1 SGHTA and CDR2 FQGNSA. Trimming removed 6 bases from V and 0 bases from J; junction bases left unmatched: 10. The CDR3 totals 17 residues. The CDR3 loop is CASSFLVAGGRSYEQYF. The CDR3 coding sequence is TGTGCCAGCAGTTTCCTTGTAGCGGGGGGGCGCTCCTACGAGCAGTACTTC.

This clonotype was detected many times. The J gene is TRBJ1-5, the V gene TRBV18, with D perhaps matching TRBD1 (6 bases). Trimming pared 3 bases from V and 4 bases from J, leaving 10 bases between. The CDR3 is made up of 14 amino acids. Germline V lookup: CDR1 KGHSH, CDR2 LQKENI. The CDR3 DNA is TGTGCCAGCTCACCCCTTAGGGGGAATCAGCCCCAGCATTTT. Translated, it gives CASSPLRGNQPQHF.

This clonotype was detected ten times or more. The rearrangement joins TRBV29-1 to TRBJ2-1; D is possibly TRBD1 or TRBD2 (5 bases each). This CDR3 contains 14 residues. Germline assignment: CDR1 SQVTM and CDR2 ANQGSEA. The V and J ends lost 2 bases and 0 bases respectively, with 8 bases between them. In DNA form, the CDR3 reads TGCAGCGTTGAACCGGGACCCTCCTACAATGAGCAGTTCTTC. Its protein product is CSVEPGPSYNEQFF.

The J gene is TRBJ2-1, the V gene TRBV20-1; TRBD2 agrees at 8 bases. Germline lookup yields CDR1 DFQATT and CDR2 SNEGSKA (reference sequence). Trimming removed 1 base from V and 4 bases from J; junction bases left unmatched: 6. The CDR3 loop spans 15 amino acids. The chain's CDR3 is CSARVVSGTYNEQFF. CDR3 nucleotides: TGCAGTGCTAGAGTTGTTAGCGGGACATACAATGAGCAGTTCTTC.

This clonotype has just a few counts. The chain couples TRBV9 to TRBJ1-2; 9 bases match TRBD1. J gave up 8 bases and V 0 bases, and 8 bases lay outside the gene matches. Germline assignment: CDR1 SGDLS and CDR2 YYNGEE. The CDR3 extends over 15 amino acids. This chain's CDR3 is CASSVGGDRGKGYTF. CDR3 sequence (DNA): TGTGCCAGCAGCGTAGGTGGCGACAGGGGGAAAGGCTACACCTTC.

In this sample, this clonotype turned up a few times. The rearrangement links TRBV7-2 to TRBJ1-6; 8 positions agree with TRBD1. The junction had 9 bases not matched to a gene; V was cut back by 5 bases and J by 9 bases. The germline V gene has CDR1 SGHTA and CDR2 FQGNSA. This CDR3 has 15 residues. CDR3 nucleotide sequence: TGTGCCAGCAGCCCCAGACAGGGGTTAGGTTCACCCCTCCACTTT. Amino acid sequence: CASSPRQGLGSPLHF.

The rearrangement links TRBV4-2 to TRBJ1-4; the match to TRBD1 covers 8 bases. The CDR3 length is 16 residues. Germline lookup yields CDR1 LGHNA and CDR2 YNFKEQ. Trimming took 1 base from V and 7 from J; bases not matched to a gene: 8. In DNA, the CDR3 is TGTGCCAGCAGCCAAGGTGAAGGGACAGGAGCTGAAAAACTGTTTTTT. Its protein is CASSQGEGTGAEKLFF.

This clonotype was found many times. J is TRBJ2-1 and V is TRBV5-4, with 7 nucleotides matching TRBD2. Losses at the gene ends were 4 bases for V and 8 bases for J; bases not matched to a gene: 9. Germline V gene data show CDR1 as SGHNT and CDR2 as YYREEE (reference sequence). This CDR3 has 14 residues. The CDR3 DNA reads TGTGCCAGCAGCCCGGGGGGAGGGAGAGATGAGCAGTTCTTC. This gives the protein CASSPGGGRDEQFF. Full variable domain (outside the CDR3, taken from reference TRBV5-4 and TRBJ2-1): ETGVTQSPTHLIKTRGQQVTLRCSSQSGHNTVSWYQQALGQGPQFIFQYYREEENGRGNFPPRFSGLQFPNYSSELNVNALELDDSALYLCASSPGGGRDEQFFGPGTRLTVL.

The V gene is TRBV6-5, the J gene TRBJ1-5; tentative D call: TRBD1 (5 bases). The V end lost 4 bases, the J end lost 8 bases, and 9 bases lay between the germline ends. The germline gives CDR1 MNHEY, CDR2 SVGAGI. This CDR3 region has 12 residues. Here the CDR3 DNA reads TGTGCCAGCAGTTCCTTGGGGGAGCCCCAGCATTTT. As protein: CASSSLGEPQHF.

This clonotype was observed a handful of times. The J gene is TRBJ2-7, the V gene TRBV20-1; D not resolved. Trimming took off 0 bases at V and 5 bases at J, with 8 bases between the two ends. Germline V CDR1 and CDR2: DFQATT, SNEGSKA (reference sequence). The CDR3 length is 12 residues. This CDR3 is CSARDALHEQYF. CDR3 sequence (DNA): TGCAGTGCTAGAGATGCTCTCCACGAGCAGTACTTC.

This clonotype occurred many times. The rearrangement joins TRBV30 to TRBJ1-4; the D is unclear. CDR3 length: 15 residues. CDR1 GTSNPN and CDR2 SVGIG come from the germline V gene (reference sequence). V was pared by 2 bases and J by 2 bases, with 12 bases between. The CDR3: CAWSPPGNTNEKLFF. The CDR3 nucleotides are TGTGCCTGGAGTCCCCCGGGGAACACTAATGAAAAACTGTTTTTT.

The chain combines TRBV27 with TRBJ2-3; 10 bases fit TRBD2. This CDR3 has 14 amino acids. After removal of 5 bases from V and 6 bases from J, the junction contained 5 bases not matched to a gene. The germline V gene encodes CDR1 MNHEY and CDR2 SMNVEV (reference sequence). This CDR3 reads CASSRLAGVDTQYF. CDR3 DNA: TGTGCCAGCAGTCGGCTAGCGGGGGTGGATACGCAGTATTTT.

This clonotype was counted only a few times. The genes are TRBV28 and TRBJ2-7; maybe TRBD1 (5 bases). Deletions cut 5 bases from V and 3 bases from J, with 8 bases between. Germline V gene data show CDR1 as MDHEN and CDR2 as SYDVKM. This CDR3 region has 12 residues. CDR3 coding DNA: TGTGCCAGCAGTGCCACAGGCTACGAGCAGTACTTC. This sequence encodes CASSATGYEQYF.

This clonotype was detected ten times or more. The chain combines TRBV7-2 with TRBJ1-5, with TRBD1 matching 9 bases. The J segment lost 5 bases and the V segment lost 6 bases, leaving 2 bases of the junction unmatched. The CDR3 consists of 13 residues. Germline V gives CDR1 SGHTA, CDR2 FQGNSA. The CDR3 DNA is TGTGCCAGCAGTTGGGACAGGGATCAGCCCCAGCATTTT. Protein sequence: CASSWDRDQPQHF.

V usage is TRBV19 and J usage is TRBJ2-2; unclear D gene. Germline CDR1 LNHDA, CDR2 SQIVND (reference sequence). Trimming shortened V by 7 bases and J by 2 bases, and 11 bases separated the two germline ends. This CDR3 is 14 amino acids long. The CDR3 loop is CASMIGINTGELFF. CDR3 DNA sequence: TGTGCCAGTATGATAGGGATAAACACCGGGGAGCTGTTTTTT.

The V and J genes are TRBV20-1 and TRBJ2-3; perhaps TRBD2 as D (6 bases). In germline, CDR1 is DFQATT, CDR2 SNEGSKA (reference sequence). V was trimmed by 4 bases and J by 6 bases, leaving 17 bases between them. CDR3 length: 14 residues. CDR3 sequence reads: CSAIQGGIGDTQYF. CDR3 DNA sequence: TGCAGTGCTATACAAGGCGGGATAGGTGATACGCAGTATTTT.